This T cell receptor (beta chain) was retrieved from a study of T cell changes during pregnancy in multiple sclerosis. The CDR3 consists of 14 residues. V lost 5 bases to trimming and J lost 2 bases, with 12 bases between them. Germline values: CDR1 KGHSH, CDR2 LQKENI. Libraries were prepared by immunoSEQ multiplex PCR; TCRdb keeps only in-frame clonotypes and omits some of them. This table holds tens of thousands of clones, roughly 92% found once. Material: peripheral blood, obtained in the second trimester of pregnancy. The sequence derives from a female donor in good health, enrolled as a control in a pregnancy study. The V call is TRBV18, the J call TRBJ1-1, with D tentatively TRBD1 (6 bases). CDR3 in amino acids: CASSSGHLNTEAFF. For the CDR3, the DNA is TGTGCCAGCTCATCGGGACATCTTAACACTGAAGCTTTCTTT.